This record concerns one T cell receptor (beta chain) sequence. Data came from immunoSEQ multiplex PCR; TCRdb stores just in-frame clones and leaves some out. The sample yields about 2 million clones, roughly 96% seen once. CDR1 and CDR2 (germline): MDHEN, SYDVKM. Trimming removed 7 bases at V and 5 bases at J, with 12 bases between. This CDR3 comprises 13 residues. These data originate in a study of shared clonotypes between healthy human individuals. The sequenced sample consisted of naive CD4+ T cells sorted from blood. Specified subset: CD45RA+ positively selected. The sequence derives from a man aged 18 to 35 in good health. The chain recombines TRBV28 with TRBJ1-5; D is perhaps TRBD1 (6 bases). The CDR3 DNA sequence: TGTGCCAGCATCAGGGGTTTCGATCAGCCCCAGCATTTT. Residues: CASIRGFDQPQHF. The variable domain in full, with the rest retrieved from reference TRBV28 and TRBJ1-5, is DVKVTQSSRYLVKRTGEKVFLECVQDMDHENMFWYRQDPGLGLRLIYFSYDVKMKEKGDIPEGYSVSREKKERFSLILESASTNQTSMYLCASIRGFDQPQHFGDGTRLSIL.